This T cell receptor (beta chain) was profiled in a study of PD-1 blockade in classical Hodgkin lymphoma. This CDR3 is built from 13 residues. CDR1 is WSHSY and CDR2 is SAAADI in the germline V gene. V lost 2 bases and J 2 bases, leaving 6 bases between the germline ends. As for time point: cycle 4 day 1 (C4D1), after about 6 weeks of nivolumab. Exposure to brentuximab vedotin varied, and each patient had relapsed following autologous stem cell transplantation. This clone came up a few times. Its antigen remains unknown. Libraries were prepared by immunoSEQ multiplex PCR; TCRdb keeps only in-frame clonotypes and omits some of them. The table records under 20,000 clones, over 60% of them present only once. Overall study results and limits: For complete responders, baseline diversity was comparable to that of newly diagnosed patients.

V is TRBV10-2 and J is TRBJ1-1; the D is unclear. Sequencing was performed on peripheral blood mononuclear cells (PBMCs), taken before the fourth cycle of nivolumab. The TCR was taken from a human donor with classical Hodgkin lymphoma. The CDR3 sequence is CASSEMTNTEAFF. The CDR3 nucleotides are TGCGCCAGCAGTGAGATGACTAACACTGAAGCTTTCTTT.